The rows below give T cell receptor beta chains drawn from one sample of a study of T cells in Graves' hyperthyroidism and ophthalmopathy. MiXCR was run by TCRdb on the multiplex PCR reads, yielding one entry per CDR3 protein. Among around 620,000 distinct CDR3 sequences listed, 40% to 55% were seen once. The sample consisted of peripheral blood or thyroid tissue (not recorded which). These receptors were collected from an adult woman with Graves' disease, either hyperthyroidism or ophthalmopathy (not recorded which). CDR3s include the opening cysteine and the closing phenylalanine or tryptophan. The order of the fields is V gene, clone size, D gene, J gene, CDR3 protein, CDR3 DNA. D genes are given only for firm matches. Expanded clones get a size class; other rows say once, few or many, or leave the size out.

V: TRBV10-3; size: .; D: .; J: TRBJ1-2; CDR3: CAITGTEKNYGYTF; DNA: TGTGCCATCACCGGGACCGAAAAGAACTATGGCTACACCTTC
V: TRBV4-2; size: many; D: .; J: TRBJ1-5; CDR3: CASSQGVGGDQPQHF; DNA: TGTGCCAGCAGCCAGGGGGTTGGCGGAGATCAGCCCCAGCATTTT
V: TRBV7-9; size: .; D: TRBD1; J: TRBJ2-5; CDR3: CASSSRGQAGETQYF; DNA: TGTGCCAGCAGCTCGAGGGGACAGGCGGGGGAGACCCAGTACTTC
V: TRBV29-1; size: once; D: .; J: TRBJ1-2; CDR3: CSVELGGQGHGYTF; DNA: TGCAGCGTTGAGTTAGGGGGGCAGGGACATGGCTACACCTTC
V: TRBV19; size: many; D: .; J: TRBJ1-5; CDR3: CASSIRGRNQPQHF; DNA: TGTGCCAGTAGTATCAGGGGAAGAAATCAGCCCCAGCATTTT
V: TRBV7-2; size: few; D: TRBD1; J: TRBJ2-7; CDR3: CASSRIPPQGAYEQYF; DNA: TGTGCCAGCAGCCGCATCCCCCCACAGGGGGCTTACGAGCAGTACTTC
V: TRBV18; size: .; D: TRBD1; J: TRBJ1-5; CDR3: CASSTTGGFGPQPQHF; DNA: TGTGCCAGCTCAACAACAGGGGGTTTCGGGCCTCAGCCCCAGCATTTT
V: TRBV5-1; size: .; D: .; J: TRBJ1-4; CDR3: CASSVVGVNEKLFF; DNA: TGCGCCAGCAGCGTGGTAGGGGTGAATGAAAAACTGTTTTTT
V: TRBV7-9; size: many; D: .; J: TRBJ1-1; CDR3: CASTLNVNTEAFF; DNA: TGTGCCAGCACCTTGAACGTCAACACTGAAGCTTTCTTT
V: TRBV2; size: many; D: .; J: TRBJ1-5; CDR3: CASGGTQNAYQPQHF; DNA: TGTGCCAGTGGGGGGACTCAGAACGCTTATCAGCCCCAGCATTTT
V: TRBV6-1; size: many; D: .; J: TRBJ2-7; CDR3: CASSEPQGGNEQYF; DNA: TGTGCCAGCAGTGAACCTCAGGGGGGGAACGAGCAGTACTTC
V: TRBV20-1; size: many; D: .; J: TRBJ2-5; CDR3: CSAETGQLGTQYF; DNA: TGCAGTGCCGAAACGGGCCAACTGGGGACCCAGTACTTC
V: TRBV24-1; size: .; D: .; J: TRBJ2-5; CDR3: CATSDFGRGRETQYF; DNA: TGTGCCACCAGTGATTTCGGCAGGGGCCGGGAGACCCAGTACTTC
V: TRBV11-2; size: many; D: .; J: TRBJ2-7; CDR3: CASGDDHSYEQYF; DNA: TGTGCCAGCGGAGACGACCACTCCTACGAGCAGTACTTC
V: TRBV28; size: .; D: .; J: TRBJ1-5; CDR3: CASSLDKDSIRPQHF; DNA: TGTGCCAGCAGTTTAGACAAGGACAGCATCAGGCCCCAGCATTTT
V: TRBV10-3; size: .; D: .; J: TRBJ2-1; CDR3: CAIREDSHNEQFF; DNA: TGTGCCATCAGGGAGGACAGTCACAATGAGCAGTTCTTC
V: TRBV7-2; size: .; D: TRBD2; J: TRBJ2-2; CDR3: CASSLNRLAGGELFF; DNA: TGTGCCAGCAGCTTAAATCGACTAGCGGGAGGGGAGCTGTTTTTT
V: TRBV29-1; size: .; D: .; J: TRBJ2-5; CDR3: CSFRQDRVLETQYF; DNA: TGCAGCTTCCGTCAGGACAGAGTATTAGAGACCCAGTACTTC
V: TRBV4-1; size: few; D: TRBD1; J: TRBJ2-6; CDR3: CASSQRGQGGISGANVLTF; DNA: TGCGCCAGCAGCCAAAGGGGACAGGGCGGGATCTCTGGGGCCAACGTCCTGACTTTC
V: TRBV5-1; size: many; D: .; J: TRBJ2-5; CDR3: CASSLMFRETQYF; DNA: TGCGCCAGCAGCTTGATGTTTAGAGAGACCCAGTACTTC
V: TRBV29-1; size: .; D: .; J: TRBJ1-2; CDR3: CSPLNQALWGYTF; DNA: TGCAGCCCGTTGAATCAGGCCCTTTGGGGCTACACCTTC
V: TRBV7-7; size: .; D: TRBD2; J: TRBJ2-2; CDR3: CASSLGGLAATGELFF; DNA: TGTGCCAGCAGCCTAGGTGGGCTAGCGGCCACCGGGGAGCTGTTTTTT
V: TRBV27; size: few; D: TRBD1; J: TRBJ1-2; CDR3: CASSFLGQGADYGYTF; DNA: TGTGCCAGCAGTTTCCTCGGACAGGGGGCGGACTATGGCTACACCTTC